The 19 T cell receptor beta chains given below trace back to one sample, sequenced in a study of graft-versus-host responses after intestinal transplantation. Using immunoSEQ multiplex PCR, the repertoire was profiled, and TCRdb retains in-frame clones only, with some absent. This table holds more than 13,000 clones, about 70% found once. Graft tissue was processed to release intraepithelial and lamina propria lymphocytes. Sequencing was performed on ileum tissue, taken around 700 days after intestinal transplantation. The receptor source for this set is a human patient who received an intestinal transplant, so some T cells may come from the graft donor.

The rearrangement uses TRBV7-7 and TRBJ2-7; D is unresolved. The CDR3 is 13 residues long. Between the trimmed V and J ends, which lost 0 bases and 6 bases, there was a span of 9 bases. Germline loops: CDR1 SSHAT, CDR2 FNYEAQ (reference sequence). The CDR3 DNA reads TGTGCCAGCAGCTTAGCGGGAACATTCGAGCAGTACTTC. It translates to CASSLAGTFEQYF.

This clone was recorded once. This rearrangement joins TRBV7-2 to TRBJ2-4; D unclear. V was trimmed by 5 bases and J by 8 bases, leaving 16 bases between them. Germline assignment: CDR1 SGHTA and CDR2 FQGNSA. The CDR3 contains 14 residues. Written as DNA, the CDR3 is TGTGCCAGCAGCCCTTCTTTCTCATCGGACATTCAGTACTTC. Protein: CASSPSFSSDIQYF.

The genes are TRBV7-3 and TRBJ1-4; the D gene is possibly TRBD1 (6 bases). The CDR3 sequence is 17 residues long. V was trimmed by 5 bases and J by 0 bases, leaving 16 bases between them. The germline V gene encodes CDR1 SGHTA and CDR2 FQGTGA. CDR3 DNA: TGTGCCAGCAGCGTCGAGGGGGACGGTCCAACTAATGAAAAACTGTTTTTT. Protein: CASSVEGDGPTNEKLFF.

The chain has TRBV11-1 and TRBJ1-2; the D is unclear. There are 14 residues in the CDR3. The V end lost 5 bases, the J end lost 0 bases, and 10 bases lay between the germline ends. Germline V lookup: CDR1 SGHAT, CDR2 FQDESV (reference sequence). The CDR3 DNA is TGTGCCAGCAGCCCCTCCGGGGCTAACTATGGCTACACCTTC. The encoded protein is CASSPSGANYGYTF.

The chain links TRBV14 to TRBJ2-7, with TRBD2 as a possible D gene (6 bases). The germline V gene encodes CDR1 SGHDN and CDR2 FVKESK. The length of the CDR3 is 14 residues. Trimming removed 6 bases at V and 2 bases at J, with 14 bases between. This CDR3 reads CASSQPTRPYEQYF. The CDR3 nucleotides are TGTGCCAGCAGTCAACCGACTAGACCCTACGAGCAGTACTTC.

The V gene is TRBV6-5, the J gene TRBJ2-2, with D unresolved. The V end was cut by 2 bases, the J end by 3 bases, with 13 bases between. This CDR3 is built from 16 residues. Germline CDR1 MNHEY, CDR2 SVGAGI. The CDR3 DNA follows: TGTGCCAGCAGTTACAGCTCCGGGCCCCACACCGGGGAGCTGTTTTTT. The encoded protein is CASSYSSGPHTGELFF.

This clone was seen only once. V is TRBV28 and J is TRBJ2-7; 7 bases fit TRBD2. CDR1 and CDR2 (germline): MDHEN, SYDVKM. The CDR3 covers 15 residues. Trimming removed 7 bases from V and 5 bases from J; junction bases left unmatched: 14. In nucleotides, the CDR3 is TGTGCCAGCACCACCCTTGGGGGGGGTAAGGACGAGCAGTACTTC. Protein product: CASTTLGGGKDEQYF.

With regard to this clone: An end of the junction does not agree with germline; a read error may underlie this. The V and J genes are TRBV5-1 and TRBJ1-2; TRBD1 is a possible D gene (5 bases). This CDR3 contains 15 residues. Germline-derived CDR1 and CDR2 are SGHRS and YFSETQ. CDR3 loop: CASRLHTTANYGCTF. CDR3 in DNA: TGCGCCAGCAGATTACATACGACAGCGAACTATGGCTGCACCTTC.

The J gene is TRBJ1-1, the V gene TRBV4-1, with no clear D. Trimming left V 1 base short and J 0 bases short, with 6 bases between. The CDR3 runs 14 residues. The germline CDR1 and CDR2 sequences are MGHRA and YSYEKL. The CDR3 nucleotides read TGCGCCAGCAGCCAAGTTGGGGTGAACACTGAAGCTTTCTTT. Translation gives CASSQVGVNTEAFF.

The J gene is TRBJ2-1, the V gene TRBV6-5; unclear D gene. V gave up 4 bases and J gave up 4 bases, with 8 bases separating them. Germline CDR1 is MNHEY and CDR2 is SVGAGI. There are 13 residues in the CDR3. The CDR3 sequence: CASSLREYNEQFF. DNA for the CDR3: TGTGCCAGCAGTTTAAGGGAATACAATGAGCAGTTCTTC.

The rearrangement links TRBV5-1 to TRBJ2-7, with 8 bases that match TRBD1. Germline V gene sequence: CDR1 SGHRS, CDR2 YFSETQ. This CDR3 has 15 amino acids. The junction had 5 bases not matched to a gene; V was cut back by 0 bases and J by 3 bases. Here the CDR3 reads CASSLAGQELYEQYF. CDR3 in DNA: TGCGCCAGCAGCTTGGCGGGACAGGAGCTCTACGAGCAGTACTTC.

The chain couples TRBV6-5 to TRBJ1-1; a weak D match, TRBD1 (6 bases). This CDR3 contains 15 residues. Looked up from germline, CDR1 is MNHEY and CDR2 is SVGAGI. V was trimmed by 2 bases and J by 4 bases, leaving 14 bases between them. CDR3 nucleotide sequence: TGTGCCAGCAGTTACGGAGGGGGAGGCAGCACTGAAGCTTTCTTT. Its protein is CASSYGGGGSTEAFF.

The chain couples TRBV13 to TRBJ2-3; D is uncertain. Trimming removed 1 base at V and 0 bases at J, with 2 bases between. The CDR3 totals 13 residues. From germline, CDR1 is PRHDT and CDR2 FYEKMQ (reference sequence). The chain's CDR3 is CASSLDSTDTQYF. As DNA, the CDR3 is TGTGCCAGCAGCTTAGACAGCACAGATACGCAGTATTTT.

The CDR3 loop reads CAWSPRDRNTEAFF. CDR3 coding DNA: TGTGCCTGGAGCCCCCGCGACAGAAACACTGAAGCTTTCTTT. The chain is built from TRBV30 and TRBJ1-1; the D gene is possibly TRBD1 (5 bases). V was cut by 3 bases and J by 2 bases, with 13 bases left in between. This CDR3 is built from 14 residues. Germline V gives CDR1 GTSNPN, CDR2 SVGIG (reference sequence).

The V and J genes are TRBV28 and TRBJ2-2; the D gene is possibly TRBD1 (8 bases). V lost 2 bases, J lost 5 bases, and 15 bases lay in between. Per germline, CDR1 MDHEN and CDR2 SYDVKM. There are 16 residues in the CDR3. CDR3 nucleotides: TGTGCCAGCAGTTTACCCGGACAGGGAGGGACCGGGGAGCTGTTTTTT. Translation: CASSLPGQGGTGELFF.

The chain joins TRBV5-1 to TRBJ2-1; 11 positions agree with TRBD1. The germline V gene encodes CDR1 SGHRS and CDR2 YFSETQ. The V segment lost 4 bases and the J segment 6 bases; nucleotides outside the gene matches: 3. This CDR3 is built from 14 residues. The chain's CDR3 is CASSPGTGGNEQFF. CDR3 sequence (DNA): TGCGCCAGCAGCCCCGGGACAGGGGGCAATGAGCAGTTCTTC.

This chain joins TRBV5-4 and TRBJ2-1; D is ambiguous. CDR1 and CDR2 from the germline V gene are SGHNT and YYREEE (reference sequence). The ends were cut back, 3 bases at V and 2 bases at J, with 9 bases in the middle. The CDR3 runs to 14 residues. CDR3 region: CASSSPPAYNEQFF. The CDR3 region has the DNA TGTGCCAGCAGCTCCCCCCCCGCCTACAATGAGCAGTTCTTC.

The chain recombines TRBV19 with TRBJ2-3; 7 nucleotides align to TRBD2. Unmatched junction bases numbered 15, after V lost 5 bases and J lost 4 bases. From germline, CDR1 is LNHDA and CDR2 SQIVND (reference sequence). CDR3 length: 17 residues. As DNA, the CDR3 is TGTGCCAGTAGTCCCATGGGAGGGGTTGGGTCGGCAGATACGCAGTATTTT. This encodes CASSPMGGVGSADTQYF.

The gene calls are TRBV30 and TRBJ2-2; TRBD2 matches at 12 bases. The CDR3 totals 15 residues. Germline CDR1 reads GTSNPN; CDR2 reads SVGIG (reference sequence). After removal of 1 base from V and 6 bases from J, the junction contained 3 bases not matched to a gene. CDR3 DNA: TGTGCCTGGAGTGACCTAGCGGGGGGGCCCGGGGAGCTGTTTTTT. It specifies CAWSDLAGGPGELFF.